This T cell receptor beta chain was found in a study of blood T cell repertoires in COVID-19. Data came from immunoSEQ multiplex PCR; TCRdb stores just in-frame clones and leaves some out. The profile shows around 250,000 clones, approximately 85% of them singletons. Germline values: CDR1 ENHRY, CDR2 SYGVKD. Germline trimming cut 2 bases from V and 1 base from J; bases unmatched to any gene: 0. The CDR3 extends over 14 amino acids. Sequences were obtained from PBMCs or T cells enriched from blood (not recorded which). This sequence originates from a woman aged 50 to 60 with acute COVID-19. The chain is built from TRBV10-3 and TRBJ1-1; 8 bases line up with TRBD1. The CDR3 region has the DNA TGTGCCATCAGTGAGCAGGGGGCGAACACTGAAGCTTTCTTT. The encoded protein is CAISEQGANTEAFF.